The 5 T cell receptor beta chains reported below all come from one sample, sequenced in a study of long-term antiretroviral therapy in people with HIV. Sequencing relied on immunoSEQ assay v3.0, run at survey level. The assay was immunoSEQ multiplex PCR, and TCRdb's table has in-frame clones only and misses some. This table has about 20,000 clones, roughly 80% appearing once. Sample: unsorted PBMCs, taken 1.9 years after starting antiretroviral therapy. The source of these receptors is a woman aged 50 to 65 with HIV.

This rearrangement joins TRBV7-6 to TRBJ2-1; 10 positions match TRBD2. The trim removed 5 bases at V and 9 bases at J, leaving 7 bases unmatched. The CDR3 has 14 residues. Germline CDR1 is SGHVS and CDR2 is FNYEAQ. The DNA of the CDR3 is TGTGCCAGCAGCCCCCTAGCGGGGGTAACTGAGCAGTTCTTC. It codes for CASSPLAGVTEQFF.

CDR3 region: CASSSFTGTGGTYTF. CDR3 sequence (DNA): TGTGCCAGCAGTTCATTTACCGGGACAGGGGGAACCTACACCTTC. This chain joins TRBV28 and TRBJ1-2, with 11 bases matching TRBD1. The CDR3 length is 15 residues. Unmatched junction bases numbered 11, after V lost 4 bases and J lost 10 bases. Germline V CDR1 and CDR2: MDHEN, SYDVKM.

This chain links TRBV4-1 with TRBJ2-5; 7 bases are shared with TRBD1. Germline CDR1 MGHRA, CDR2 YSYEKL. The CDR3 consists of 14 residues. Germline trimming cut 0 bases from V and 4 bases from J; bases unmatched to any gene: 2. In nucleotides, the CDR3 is TGCGCCAGCAGCCAAGAGACAGGGTTAGAGACCCAGTACTTC. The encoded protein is CASSQETGLETQYF.

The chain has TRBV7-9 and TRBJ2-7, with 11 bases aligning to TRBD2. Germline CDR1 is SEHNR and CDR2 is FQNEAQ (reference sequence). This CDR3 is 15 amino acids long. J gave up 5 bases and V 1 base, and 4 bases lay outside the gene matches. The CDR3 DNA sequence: TGTGCCAGCAGCTTAGAGACTAGCGGGGTCCACGAGCAGTACTTC. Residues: CASSLETSGVHEQYF.

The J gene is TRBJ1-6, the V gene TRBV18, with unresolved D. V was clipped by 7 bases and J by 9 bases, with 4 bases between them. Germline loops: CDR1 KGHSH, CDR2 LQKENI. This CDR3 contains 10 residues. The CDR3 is CASWSSPLHF. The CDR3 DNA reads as TGTGCCAGCTGGAGTTCACCCCTCCACTTT.